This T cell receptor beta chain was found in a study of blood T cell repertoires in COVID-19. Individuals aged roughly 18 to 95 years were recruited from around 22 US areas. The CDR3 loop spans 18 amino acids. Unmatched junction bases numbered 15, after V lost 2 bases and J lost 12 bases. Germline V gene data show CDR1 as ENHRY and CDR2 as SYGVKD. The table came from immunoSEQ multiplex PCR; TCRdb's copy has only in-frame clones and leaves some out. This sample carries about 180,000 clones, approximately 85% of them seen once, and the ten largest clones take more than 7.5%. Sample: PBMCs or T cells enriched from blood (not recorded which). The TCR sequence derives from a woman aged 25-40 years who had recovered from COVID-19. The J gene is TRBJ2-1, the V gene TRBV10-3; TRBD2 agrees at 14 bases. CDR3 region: CAISEAPPGTSGSRGQFF. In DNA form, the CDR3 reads TGTGCCATCAGTGAGGCCCCCCCTGGGACTAGCGGGAGTCGAGGGCAGTTCTTC.